The clone carrying this TCR beta chain was detected ten times or more. The data stem from a study of prognosis after radiotherapy for stage I lung cancer. Genomic DNA yielded TCR beta CDR3, amplified by two-round multiplex PCR. Specific primers for each TRBV and TRBJ gene were what first-round PCR used. MiXCR, run by TCRdb on the multiplex PCR reads, gives a single entry per CDR3 protein. In the table there are about 16,000 distinct CDR3 sequences, around 30% of which are singletons. The receptor's source is a donor aged 50 or older with non-small cell lung cancer. This specimen was PBMCs, taken before or after stereotactic body radiation therapy (not recorded which).

The DNA for the CDR3 is TGTGCCAGCTCCCCATTCTGGGGGGGGAGTTCCTACAATGAGCAGTTCTTC. Translating it yields CASSPFWGGSSYNEQFF. This rearrangement joins TRBV18 to TRBJ2-1, with 7 bases aligning to TRBD2. V lost 6 bases and J lost 1; bases outside the gene matches: 12. The CDR3 is made up of 17 amino acids. Germline CDR1 and CDR2: KGHSH and LQKENI.